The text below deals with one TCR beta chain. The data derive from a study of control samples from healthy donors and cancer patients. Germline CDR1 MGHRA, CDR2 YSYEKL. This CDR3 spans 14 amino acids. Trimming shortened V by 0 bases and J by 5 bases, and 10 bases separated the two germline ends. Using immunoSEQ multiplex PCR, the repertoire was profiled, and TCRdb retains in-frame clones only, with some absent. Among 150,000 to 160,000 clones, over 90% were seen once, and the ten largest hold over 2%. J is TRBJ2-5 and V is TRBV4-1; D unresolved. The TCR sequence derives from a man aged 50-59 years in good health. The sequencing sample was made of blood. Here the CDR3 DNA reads TGCGCCAGCAGCCAAGAGAATCGTCCCGAGACCCAGTACTTC. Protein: CASSQENRPETQYF.